These T cell receptor beta chains were read from a single sample in a study of T-cell reconstitution after alpha-beta-depleted transplantation in children. TCRdb reprocessed the PCR reads with MiXCR, giving one entry per CDR3 protein. The sample shows 440,000 or so distinct CDR3 sequences, around 46% of them seen only once. Sample: PBMCs, taken before TCRalphabeta/CD19-depleted stem cell transplant. Receptors originate from a girl under 10 years old with aplastic anemia, due to receive a stem cell transplant. Each CDR3 is given with its conserved first and last residue. Fields, in order: D gene, V gene, J gene, clone size, CDR3 length, CDR3 protein, CDR3 DNA. A D gene is named only where the DNA matches it firmly. Clone size is shown for a subset of rows, as once, few, many or a class of expanded clone.

d_call: TRBD2; v_call: TRBV20-1; j_call: TRBJ2-2; clone_size: .; cdr3_length: 15; cdr3_aa: CSARGGLAGTGELFF; cdr3_nt: TGCAGTGCTAGAGGGGGACTAGCGGGGACCGGGGAGCTGTTTTTT
d_call: .; v_call: TRBV20-1; j_call: TRBJ1-1; clone_size: .; cdr3_length: 15; cdr3_aa: CSATGKGEGNTEAFF; cdr3_nt: TGCAGTGCCACGGGAAAGGGGGAGGGAAACACTGAAGCTTTCTTT
d_call: TRBD1; v_call: TRBV19; j_call: TRBJ2-7; clone_size: .; cdr3_length: 15; cdr3_aa: CASSAGTGLTYEQYF; cdr3_nt: TGTGCCAGTAGTGCAGGGACAGGCCTCACCTACGAGCAGTACTTC
d_call: TRBD2; v_call: TRBV5-5; j_call: TRBJ2-3; clone_size: .; cdr3_length: 16; cdr3_aa: CASSLARGAGVDTQYF; cdr3_nt: TGTGCCAGCAGCCTCGCTCGAGGAGCGGGAGTGGATACGCAGTATTTT
d_call: .; v_call: TRBV20-1; j_call: TRBJ1-5; clone_size: few; cdr3_length: 13; cdr3_aa: CSARQDPNQPQHF; cdr3_nt: TGCAGTGCTAGACAGGACCCCAATCAGCCCCAGCATTTT
d_call: TRBD1; v_call: TRBV19; j_call: TRBJ1-5; clone_size: many; cdr3_length: 12; cdr3_aa: CARYRGDQPQHF; cdr3_nt: TGTGCCAGATACAGGGGCGATCAGCCCCAGCATTTT
d_call: TRBD2; v_call: TRBV20-1; j_call: TRBJ2-1; clone_size: .; cdr3_length: 17; cdr3_aa: CSARDPRGTSGRNEQFF; cdr3_nt: TGCAGTGCTAGAGATCCCCGCGGGACTAGCGGGAGGAATGAGCAGTTCTTC
d_call: TRBD1; v_call: TRBV10-3; j_call: TRBJ1-2; clone_size: few; cdr3_length: 14; cdr3_aa: CAISEGQGAYGYTF; cdr3_nt: TGTGCCATCAGTGAGGGGCAGGGGGCTTATGGCTACACCTTC
d_call: TRBD2; v_call: TRBV4-2; j_call: TRBJ2-2; clone_size: .; cdr3_length: 17; cdr3_aa: CASSQDQGTSGTGELFF; cdr3_nt: TGTGCCAGCAGCCAAGATCAGGGGACTAGCGGTACCGGGGAGCTGTTTTTT
d_call: .; v_call: TRBV2; j_call: TRBJ2-7; clone_size: .; cdr3_length: 14; cdr3_aa: CASRAGTASPEQYF; cdr3_nt: TGTGCCAGCAGAGCCGGGACTGCCTCCCCCGAGCAGTACTTC
d_call: .; v_call: TRBV7-2; j_call: TRBJ2-2; clone_size: .; cdr3_length: 13; cdr3_aa: CASSARGWGELFF; cdr3_nt: TGTGCCAGCAGCGCACGGGGGTGGGGGGAGCTGTTTTTT
d_call: .; v_call: TRBV7-9; j_call: TRBJ2-1; clone_size: .; cdr3_length: 12; cdr3_aa: CASSLEINEQFF; cdr3_nt: TGTGCCAGCAGCTTAGAAATAAATGAGCAGTTCTTC
d_call: .; v_call: TRBV4-1; j_call: TRBJ2-5; clone_size: once; cdr3_length: 20; cdr3_aa: CASSQDPTTPVRGGKETQYF; cdr3_nt: TGCGCCAGCAGCCAAGACCCTACAACCCCGGTGCGCGGGGGCAAAGAGACCCAGTACTTC
d_call: .; v_call: TRBV5-1; j_call: TRBJ2-5; clone_size: few; cdr3_length: 14; cdr3_aa: CASSLGAPQETQYF; cdr3_nt: TGCGCCAGCAGCTTGGGTGCACCCCAAGAGACCCAGTACTTC
d_call: TRBD1; v_call: TRBV12-3/TRBV12-4; j_call: TRBJ1-4; clone_size: .; cdr3_length: 14; cdr3_aa: CASRSTGAGEKLFF; cdr3_nt: TGTGCCAGCAGGTCGACAGGGGCTGGGGAAAAACTGTTTTTT
d_call: .; v_call: TRBV5-1; j_call: TRBJ1-4; clone_size: many; cdr3_length: 15; cdr3_aa: CASRDSTSGSEKLFF; cdr3_nt: TGCGCCAGCAGGGACTCGACGTCAGGAAGTGAAAAACTGTTTTTT
d_call: .; v_call: TRBV11-3; j_call: TRBJ2-1; clone_size: .; cdr3_length: 12; cdr3_aa: CASSRDWGEQFF; cdr3_nt: TGTGCCAGCAGCCGGGACTGGGGAGAGCAGTTCTTC
d_call: TRBD2; v_call: TRBV5-1; j_call: TRBJ2-1; clone_size: many; cdr3_length: 16; cdr3_aa: CASSLISGRVQNEQFF; cdr3_nt: TGCGCCAGCAGCTTAATTAGCGGGAGGGTTCAAAATGAGCAGTTCTTC
d_call: .; v_call: TRBV7-6; j_call: TRBJ2-3; clone_size: once; cdr3_length: 15; cdr3_aa: CASSLSAEGLDTQYF; cdr3_nt: TGTGCCAGCAGCTTATCGGCGGAGGGCTTGGATACGCAGTATTTT
d_call: .; v_call: TRBV20-1; j_call: TRBJ2-7; clone_size: few; cdr3_length: 14; cdr3_aa: CSARVNRELGEQYF; cdr3_nt: TGCAGTGCTAGAGTGAACAGGGAATTGGGCGAGCAGTACTTC
d_call: TRBD2; v_call: TRBV6-2/TRBV6-3; j_call: TRBJ2-1; clone_size: few; cdr3_length: 16; cdr3_aa: CASSSTSGRGYNEQFF; cdr3_nt: TGTGCCAGCAGTTCGACTAGCGGGAGGGGGTACAATGAGCAGTTCTTC
d_call: .; v_call: TRBV20-1; j_call: TRBJ2-3; clone_size: .; cdr3_length: 14; cdr3_aa: CSARKGPQTDTQYF; cdr3_nt: TGCAGTGCTAGAAAGGGGCCACAGACAGATACGCAGTATTTT
d_call: .; v_call: TRBV28; j_call: TRBJ2-2; clone_size: many; cdr3_length: 14; cdr3_aa: CASSFSTHAGELFF; cdr3_nt: TGTGCCAGCAGTTTTTCCACCCATGCCGGGGAGCTGTTTTTT
d_call: TRBD2; v_call: TRBV20-1; j_call: TRBJ2-1; clone_size: few; cdr3_length: 17; cdr3_aa: CSAGGTSGSFWYNEQFF; cdr3_nt: TGCAGTGCCGGTGGGACTAGCGGGAGTTTTTGGTACAATGAGCAGTTCTTC
d_call: .; v_call: TRBV7-4; j_call: TRBJ2-6; clone_size: .; cdr3_length: 16; cdr3_aa: CASSQATGSGANVLTF; cdr3_nt: TGTGCCAGCAGCCAAGCGACAGGCTCTGGGGCCAACGTCCTGACTTTC
d_call: TRBD2; v_call: TRBV6-5; j_call: TRBJ2-7; clone_size: many; cdr3_length: 18; cdr3_aa: CASSYWASGPGGFYEQYF; cdr3_nt: TGTGCCAGCAGTTACTGGGCTAGCGGGCCGGGGGGGTTCTACGAGCAGTACTTC
d_call: .; v_call: TRBV9; j_call: TRBJ2-7; clone_size: many; cdr3_length: 13; cdr3_aa: CASSVSGNYEQYF; cdr3_nt: TGTGCCAGCAGCGTCTCAGGGAACTACGAGCAGTACTTC
d_call: .; v_call: TRBV18; j_call: TRBJ2-7; clone_size: .; cdr3_length: 13; cdr3_aa: CASSPTQAYEQYF; cdr3_nt: TGTGCCAGCTCACCAACACAGGCCTACGAGCAGTACTTC
d_call: TRBD2; v_call: TRBV10-3; j_call: TRBJ2-1; clone_size: .; cdr3_length: 15; cdr3_aa: CAISDLGLSANEQFF; cdr3_nt: TGTGCCATCAGTGATTTGGGACTATCGGCCAATGAGCAGTTCTTC
d_call: .; v_call: TRBV12-3/TRBV12-4; j_call: TRBJ1-1; clone_size: few; cdr3_length: 12; cdr3_aa: CASSLDRNEAFF; cdr3_nt: TGTGCCAGCAGTTTAGATAGAAACGAAGCTTTCTTT
d_call: .; v_call: TRBV20-1; j_call: TRBJ1-1; clone_size: .; cdr3_length: 13; cdr3_aa: CSASSEGGIRAFF; cdr3_nt: TGCAGTGCCTCCTCGGAGGGCGGTATTAGGGCTTTCTTT
d_call: .; v_call: TRBV6-5; j_call: TRBJ2-2; clone_size: .; cdr3_length: 14; cdr3_aa: CASSYRPYTGELFF; cdr3_nt: TGTGCCAGCAGTTACCGGCCCTACACCGGGGAGCTGTTTTTT
d_call: .; v_call: TRBV12-3/TRBV12-4; j_call: TRBJ2-5; clone_size: .; cdr3_length: 15; cdr3_aa: CASSLTVVNGETQYF; cdr3_nt: TGTGCCAGCAGTTTAACAGTTGTGAACGGAGAGACCCAGTACTTC
d_call: TRBD2; v_call: TRBV12-3/TRBV12-4; j_call: TRBJ2-4; clone_size: few; cdr3_length: 16; cdr3_aa: CASSLPGSGIGNIQYF; cdr3_nt: TGTGCCAGCAGTCTCCCGGGTAGCGGGATAGGAAACATTCAGTACTTC
d_call: .; v_call: TRBV15; j_call: TRBJ2-1; clone_size: .; cdr3_length: 16; cdr3_aa: CATSSRGRGAYNEQFF; cdr3_nt: TGTGCCACCAGCAGTAGGGGCAGGGGGGCTTACAATGAGCAGTTCTTC
d_call: .; v_call: TRBV10-3; j_call: TRBJ2-1; clone_size: many; cdr3_length: 14; cdr3_aa: CAISSGTQGGEQFF; cdr3_nt: TGTGCCATCAGTTCTGGGACTCAGGGGGGGGAGCAGTTCTTC
d_call: TRBD1; v_call: TRBV6-1; j_call: TRBJ2-3; clone_size: .; cdr3_length: 17; cdr3_aa: CASSRSGGTGATDTQYF; cdr3_nt: TGTGCCAGCAGCCGAAGTGGGGGGACAGGAGCCACAGATACGCAGTATTTT
d_call: .; v_call: TRBV20-1; j_call: TRBJ1-5; clone_size: .; cdr3_length: 12; cdr3_aa: CSAPGPGEPQHF; cdr3_nt: TGCAGTGCTCCAGGACCGGGGGAACCCCAGCATTTT
d_call: .; v_call: TRBV12-3/TRBV12-4; j_call: TRBJ1-5; clone_size: .; cdr3_length: 13; cdr3_aa: CASRWSSNQPQHF; cdr3_nt: TGTGCCAGCAGGTGGAGTAGCAATCAGCCCCAGCATTTT
d_call: .; v_call: TRBV25-1; j_call: TRBJ2-7; clone_size: .; cdr3_length: 13; cdr3_aa: CASIQGEGYEQYF; cdr3_nt: TGTGCCAGCATACAGGGGGAGGGGTACGAGCAGTACTTC
d_call: TRBD2; v_call: TRBV7-9; j_call: TRBJ2-1; clone_size: few; cdr3_length: 16; cdr3_aa: CASSLKASGYYNEQFF; cdr3_nt: TGTGCCAGCAGCTTAAAGGCTAGCGGGTACTACAATGAGCAGTTCTTC
d_call: TRBD2; v_call: TRBV20-1; j_call: TRBJ2-1; clone_size: few; cdr3_length: 13; cdr3_aa: CSAARLAGNEQFF; cdr3_nt: TGCAGTGCTGCTAGACTAGCGGGCAATGAGCAGTTCTTC
d_call: TRBD2; v_call: TRBV12-3/TRBV12-4; j_call: TRBJ2-1; clone_size: .; cdr3_length: 13; cdr3_aa: CASSHPGLDEQFF; cdr3_nt: TGTGCCAGCAGTCACCCGGGACTAGATGAGCAGTTCTTC
d_call: TRBD1; v_call: TRBV6-1; j_call: TRBJ1-1; clone_size: .; cdr3_length: 14; cdr3_aa: CASSLTGASTEAFF; cdr3_nt: TGTGCCAGCAGCCTGACAGGGGCGAGCACTGAAGCTTTCTTT
d_call: TRBD2; v_call: TRBV20-1; j_call: TRBJ2-1; clone_size: many; cdr3_length: 16; cdr3_aa: CSAVQPSGKAYNEQFF; cdr3_nt: TGCAGTGCTGTCCAACCTAGCGGTAAGGCCTACAATGAGCAGTTCTTC
d_call: TRBD2; v_call: TRBV20-1; j_call: TRBJ2-5; clone_size: .; cdr3_length: 18; cdr3_aa: CSARLGLAGGLLQETQYF; cdr3_nt: TGCAGTGCCAGGCTGGGACTAGCGGGGGGGCTGCTCCAAGAGACCCAGTACTTC
d_call: .; v_call: TRBV25-1; j_call: TRBJ2-3; clone_size: .; cdr3_length: 13; cdr3_aa: CASSWTVTDTQYF; cdr3_nt: TGTGCCAGCAGCTGGACAGTCACAGATACGCAGTATTTT
d_call: .; v_call: TRBV5-4; j_call: TRBJ1-1; clone_size: .; cdr3_length: 14; cdr3_aa: CASSLSAMNTEAFF; cdr3_nt: TGTGCCAGCAGCTTGTCGGCGATGAACACTGAAGCTTTCTTT
d_call: .; v_call: TRBV20-1; j_call: TRBJ2-5; clone_size: few; cdr3_length: 13; cdr3_aa: CSARDPLDGTQYF; cdr3_nt: TGCAGTGCTAGAGATCCCCTCGACGGAACCCAGTACTTC
d_call: .; v_call: TRBV20-1; j_call: TRBJ2-1; clone_size: .; cdr3_length: 18; cdr3_aa: CSATPSPGQGHSYNEQFF; cdr3_nt: TGCAGTGCTACCCCAAGTCCGGGACAAGGCCACTCCTACAATGAGCAGTTCTTC
d_call: .; v_call: TRBV28; j_call: TRBJ1-3; clone_size: .; cdr3_length: 14; cdr3_aa: CASTFTGSGNTIYF; cdr3_nt: TGTGCCAGCACTTTTACAGGGTCTGGAAACACCATATATTTT
d_call: TRBD2; v_call: TRBV12-3/TRBV12-4; j_call: TRBJ2-7; clone_size: few; cdr3_length: 15; cdr3_aa: CASRPLGLAGEGLHF; cdr3_nt: TGTGCCAGCAGGCCGCTCGGACTAGCGGGAGAGGGTTTGCACTTC
d_call: TRBD1; v_call: TRBV12-3/TRBV12-4; j_call: TRBJ1-4; clone_size: many; cdr3_length: 15; cdr3_aa: CASTPPGQQNEKLFF; cdr3_nt: TGTGCCAGCACTCCTCCGGGACAGCAGAATGAAAAACTGTTTTTT
d_call: TRBD1; v_call: TRBV28; j_call: TRBJ1-4; clone_size: many; cdr3_length: 15; cdr3_aa: CASSRTGGAGEKLFF; cdr3_nt: TGTGCCAGCAGTCGAACAGGGGGCGCGGGTGAAAAACTGTTTTTT
d_call: .; v_call: TRBV30; j_call: TRBJ1-4; clone_size: .; cdr3_length: 11; cdr3_aa: CAWERIGKLFF; cdr3_nt: TGTGCCTGGGAAAGAATCGGAAAACTGTTTTTT
d_call: TRBD1; v_call: TRBV20-1; j_call: TRBJ1-6; clone_size: .; cdr3_length: 16; cdr3_aa: CSADRHSQGDNSPLHF; cdr3_nt: TGCAGTGCGGACCGGCATTCACAGGGGGATAATTCACCCCTCCACTTT
d_call: TRBD1; v_call: TRBV20-1; j_call: TRBJ2-7; clone_size: once; cdr3_length: 14; cdr3_aa: CSALGQGTSYEQYF; cdr3_nt: TGCAGTGCCCTAGGACAGGGGACGTCCTACGAGCAGTACTTC